These 19 T cell receptor beta chains share one sample of origin, sequenced in a study of regulatory T cells in long-lasting Graves disease. The authors built TCR beta libraries using iRepertoire HTBI primers and Arm-PCR of CDR3 regions. MiXCR, applied by TCRdb to the multiplex PCR reads, yields one record per CDR3 protein. The sample includes fewer than 650,000 distinct CDR3 sequences, approximately 15% of them seen just once. Time point here: newly diagnosed GD, antithyroid drugs for less than 3 months. Preparation of the TCR library used RNA extracted from PBMCs. In addition, the sample was reused for a study of T cells in Graves' hyperthyroidism and ophthalmopathy.

The sequencing used peripheral blood mononuclear cells (PBMCs), collected at new diagnosis, from a patient treated with antithyroid drugs. Every receptor here comes from a woman in her twenties or thirties with Graves disease.

This clonotype was recorded many times. This chain links TRBV28 with TRBJ2-5; no definite D call. The V gene's germline CDR1 is MDHEN and CDR2 SYDVKM. The V end lost 6 bases, the J end lost 5 bases, and 19 bases lay between the germline ends. CDR3 size: 15 residues. The CDR3 sequence is CASRPFYSKSETQYF. As DNA, the CDR3 is TGTGCCAGCAGGCCCTTCTACTCCAAGAGCGAGACCCAGTACTTC.

In the case of this clonotype: This may be a read error: a much more frequent sequence differs by one nucleotide. The V and J genes are TRBV5-6 and TRBJ2-5, with D perhaps TRBD1 (5 bases). This CDR3 has 13 amino acids. In germline, CDR1 is SGHDT, CDR2 YYEEEE. The CDR3 protein is CVSSNGREETQYF. DNA for the CDR3: TGTGTCAGCAGTAACGGCAGGGAAGAGACCCAGTACTTC.

This clonotype occurred many times. The genes are TRBV27 and TRBJ2-7; the D gene is possibly TRBD1 (5 bases). This CDR3 has 16 amino acids. CDR1 MNHEY and CDR2 SMNVEV come from the germline V gene (reference sequence). The V gene lost 4 bases and the J gene lost 1 base, with 17 bases spanning the gap. The CDR3 reads CASSSQVTVRSYEQYF. CDR3 nucleotide sequence: TGTGCCAGCAGTTCACAGGTCACAGTTAGGTCCTACGAGCAGTACTTC.

As regards this clonotype: A read error likely explains this, since a far larger clone differs by one base. V and J are TRBV7-6 and TRBJ1-5; the D is unclear. This CDR3 is built from 13 residues. From germline, CDR1 is SGHVS and CDR2 FNYEAQ. CDR3 in amino acids: CASSQSSNQPQQF. CDR3 in DNA: TGTGCCAGCAGCCAAAGTAGCAATCAGCCCCAGCAATTT.

The V call is TRBV6-1, the J call TRBJ1-2; 9 bases line up with TRBD1. Germline V CDR1 and CDR2: MNHNS, SASEGT. V gave up 6 bases and J gave up 5 bases; unmatched junction bases: 7. CDR3 length: 14 residues. The CDR3 loop is CASRPGQGFYGYTF. CDR3 sequence (DNA): TGTGCCAGCAGACCGGGACAGGGATTTTATGGCTACACCTTC.

There are a few counts of this clonotype. The chain carries TRBV5-1 and TRBJ2-3; 7 nucleotides align to TRBD2. CDR3 length equals 14 residues. V was clipped by 5 bases and J by 5 bases; unmatched bases: 8. CDR1 and CDR2 from the germline V gene are SGHRS and YFSETQ. CDR3 bases: TGCGCCAGCAGTGCGGGGGAAGGAGGAGATACGCAGTATTTT. This translates into CASSAGEGGDTQYF.

This clonotype was detected many times. V gene TRBV18 combines with J gene TRBJ2-1; 12 bases are a match to TRBD2. J gave up 6 bases and V 3 bases, and 0 bases lay outside the gene matches. This CDR3 comprises 14 residues. Germline-derived CDR1 and CDR2 are KGHSH and LQKENI. The CDR3 region has the DNA TGTGCCAGCTCACCGACTAGCGGGAGCAATGAGCAGTTCTTC. Translating it yields CASSPTSGSNEQFF.

This clonotype appeared a few times. The CDR3 loop is CATSDDSSVDNVLTF. CDR3 DNA: TGTGCCACCAGTGATGACAGCTCGGTTGACAACGTCCTGACTTTC. The rearrangement joins TRBV24-1 to TRBJ2-6, with D maybe TRBD1 (5 bases). Germline assignment: CDR1 KGHDR and CDR2 SFDVKD. The CDR3 is 15 residues long. Trimming removed 3 bases at V and 9 bases at J, with 14 bases between.

The gene calls are TRBV24-1 and TRBJ1-5, with a weak D call TRBD1 (5 bases). The CDR3 consists of 14 residues. Germline CDR1 reads KGHDR; CDR2 reads SFDVKD. Deletions cut 6 bases from V and 4 bases from J, with 12 bases between. CDR3 residues: CATSLTGPNQPQHF. Written as DNA, the CDR3 is TGTGCCACCAGTTTGACGGGACCTAATCAGCCCCAGCATTTT.

V is TRBV6-1 and J is TRBJ1-6, with 7 bases that match TRBD1. V was pared by 6 bases and J by 4 bases, with 3 bases of the junction left unmatched. The CDR3 loop spans 14 amino acids. Germline CDR1 and CDR2: MNHNS and SASEGT. The CDR3 DNA reads as TGTGCCAGCAGGACGGGACAGTATAATTCACCCCTCCACTTT. It specifies CASRTGQYNSPLHF.

This clonotype was recorded at least ten times. The chain joins TRBV7-9 to TRBJ2-6; TRBD1 agrees at 7 bases. The germline V gene has CDR1 SEHNR and CDR2 FQNEAQ (reference sequence). The CDR3 extends over 15 amino acids. V gave up 6 bases and J gave up 2 bases; unmatched junction bases: 4. As DNA, the CDR3 is TGTGCCAGCAGTTCCACAGGGGCTGGGGCCAACGTCCTGACTTTC. Amino acid sequence: CASSSTGAGANVLTF.

This clonotype showed up many times. The chain is built from TRBV12-3 or TRBV12-4 and TRBJ2-7, with 11 bases identical to TRBD2. This CDR3 has 14 residues. The ends lost 5 bases at V and 4 bases at J; junction bases unmatched: 4. The DNA for the CDR3 is TGTGCCAGCAGTCCCGGGACTAGCGGTTACGAGCAGTACTTC. It specifies CASSPGTSGYEQYF.

This clonotype was counted only a few times. The V call is TRBV5-1, the J call TRBJ2-3; 14 bases map to TRBD2. CDR1 is SGHRS and CDR2 is YFSETQ in the germline V gene. V lost 3 bases to trimming and J lost 4 bases; unmatched junction nucleotides: 7. The CDR3 is 17 residues long. The CDR3: CASSWTGTSGSSDTQYF. The DNA of the CDR3 is TGCGCCAGCAGCTGGACTGGGACTAGCGGGAGTTCAGATACGCAGTATTTT.

The chain couples TRBV7-8 to TRBJ1-2; D unresolved. V gave up 4 bases and J gave up 3 bases, with 12 bases separating them. CDR3 length equals 14 residues. Germline V gives CDR1 SGHVS, CDR2 FQNEAQ. CDR3 in amino acids: CASSYRSADYGYTF. The CDR3 DNA reads TGTGCCAGCAGCTACAGATCTGCTGACTATGGCTACACCTTC.

This clonotype was observed a handful of times. The chain joins TRBV3-1 to TRBJ2-7; 7 positions match TRBD2. The CDR3 runs 15 residues. V gave up 1 base and J gave up 6 bases; unmatched junction bases: 9. CDR1 LGHDT and CDR2 YNNKEL come from the germline V gene (reference sequence). For the CDR3, the DNA is TGTGCCAGCAGCCAAGCGGTGTCCGGGGGGAGCGAGCAGTACTTC. Protein: CASSQAVSGGSEQYF.

A word on this clonotype: A read error may be the cause here, since a much bigger clone is one base away. V and J are TRBV30 and TRBJ1-1; possible D gene TRBD1, 5 bases. Germline V gives CDR1 GTSNPN, CDR2 SVGIG (reference sequence). CDR3 length: 14 amino acids. As DNA, the CDR3 is TGTGCCCGGAGTCACGGGGCCGCGAACACTGAAGCTTTCTTT. Protein sequence: CARSHGAANTEAFF.

This clonotype was recorded many times. The chain couples TRBV30 to TRBJ1-5, with 7 bases aligning to TRBD1. This CDR3 spans 14 amino acids. The germline CDR1 and CDR2 sequences are GTSNPN and SVGIG (reference sequence). The V and J ends lost 2 bases and 9 bases, in that order; junction bases with no gene match: 10. CDR3 sequence reads: CAWSRQGGERPQHF. The DNA of the CDR3 is TGTGCCTGGAGTCGACAGGGAGGAGAGAGGCCCCAGCATTTT.

Many counts were recorded for this clonotype. This chain connects TRBV2 to TRBJ2-4; 7 positions agree with TRBD2. The V gene's germline CDR1 is SNHLY and CDR2 FYNNEI. V shed 3 bases and J 4 bases; nucleotides not matched to a gene: 9. The CDR3 has 16 amino acids. The CDR3 here is CASSDPTSLGKNIQYF. The CDR3 region has the DNA TGTGCCAGCAGTGACCCGACTAGCTTAGGGAAAAACATTCAGTACTTC.

In this sample, this clonotype turned up a few times. The chain is built from TRBV2 and TRBJ1-2, with D unresolved. Germline V gene sequence: CDR1 SNHLY, CDR2 FYNNEI. With 7 bases removed from V and 0 bases from J, the gap between germline ends came to 18 bases. The CDR3 runs 16 residues. This CDR3 reads CASMGSGVGANYGYTF. In DNA form, the CDR3 reads TGTGCCAGCATGGGATCAGGCGTCGGAGCTAACTATGGCTACACCTTC.